This is a list of T cell receptor beta chains from one sample in a study of shared clonotypes between healthy human individuals. Some clones are missing from TCRdb's copy, which holds only in-frame ones; the method was immunoSEQ multiplex PCR. This sample yields 850,000 to 1,200,000 clones, of which more than 65% are seen a single time; approximately 1.5% belongs to the top ten. The sample consisted of memory CD4+ T cells sorted from blood. All receptors come from a man in his late teens or twenties in good health. CDR3s include the opening cysteine and the closing phenylalanine or tryptophan. The D gene is left open where the match is weak. Size is omitted from some rows. Given values are once, few, many or a class for expanded clones.

clone_size	v_call	j_call	d_call	cdr3_nt	cdr3_aa
.	TRBV6-1	TRBJ2-7	TRBD1	TGTGCCAGCAAATCGGGACAGGGGGCGTACGAGCAGTACTTC	CASKSGQGAYEQYF
.	TRBV7-2	TRBJ2-7	.	TGTGCCAGCAGCTCCACACAGGGACGTTGGGACGAGCAGTACTTC	CASSSTQGRWDEQYF
.	TRBV6-5	TRBJ2-5	TRBD1	TGTGCCAGCAGTTACCACAGGGGCCAAGAGACCCAGTACTTC	CASSYHRGQETQYF
many	TRBV5-4	TRBJ2-1	.	TGTGCCAGCAGCGTTTCCCAGGATGATGAGCAGTTCTTC	CASSVSQDDEQFF
.	TRBV7-3	TRBJ1-1	.	TGTGCCAGCAGCTTGGGGGACGGGAACACTGAAGCTTTCTTT	CASSLGDGNTEAFF
many	TRBV4-3	TRBJ1-1	TRBD1	TGCGCCAGCAGCCAACAGACAGGGGACGCTGAAGCTTTCTTT	CASSQQTGDAEAFF
.	TRBV5-1	TRBJ2-3	TRBD2	TGCGCCAGCAGCTCAGGACTAGCGGCCTCAGATACGCAGTATTTT	CASSSGLAASDTQYF
.	TRBV7-2	TRBJ2-5	TRBD2	TGTGCCAGCAGCATATCGACTAGCGGGAACGGACGGGAGACCCAGTACTTC	CASSISTSGNGRETQYF
few	TRBV28	TRBJ2-6	TRBD1	TGTGCCAGCAGTTCATACCGGGACAGGGGTGAAGCTGGGGCCAACGTCCTGACTTTC	CASSSYRDRGEAGANVLTF
.	TRBV18	TRBJ2-1	TRBD2	TGTGCCAGCTCACCACCGGCTAGCGGGAGGGAGCAGTTCTTC	CASSPPASGREQFF
.	TRBV7-9	TRBJ2-2	TRBD1	TGTGCCAGCAGCATACAGGGGCCCGGGGAGCTGTTTTTT	CASSIQGPGELFF
few	TRBV11-2	TRBJ2-5	TRBD2	TGTGCCAGCAACCCCTCGGGAGGGAGGGTGGCCCAGTACTTC	CASNPSGGRVAQYF
.	TRBV6-1	TRBJ2-7	TRBD2	TGTGCCAGCAGTGGAGTAGCGGGGGGGTCCTACGAGCAGTACTTC	CASSGVAGGSYEQYF
once	TRBV19	TRBJ2-7	.	TGTGCCAGTAGTAGACCGGGACTCGCCTCCTACGAGCAGTACTTC	CASSRPGLASYEQYF
.	TRBV27	TRBJ1-2	.	TGTGCCAGCAGTTTATTTATGGGGGGAAGCTATGGCTACACCTTC	CASSLFMGGSYGYTF
.	TRBV7-2	TRBJ2-2	TRBD2	TGTGCCAGCAGCTCGCCCGCAGCGGGAAGCACCGGGGAGCTGTTTTTT	CASSSPAAGSTGELFF
few	TRBV27	TRBJ1-5	TRBD1	TGTGCCAGCAGTCTGGGACAGTCGGTCCAGCCCCAGCATTTT	CASSLGQSVQPQHF
.	TRBV4-3	TRBJ2-1	.	TGCGCCAGCAGCCCCGAATTGTCCCCGGGGAATGAGCAGTTCTTC	CASSPELSPGNEQFF
.	TRBV28	TRBJ1-5	.	TGTGCCAGCATACGGAATAGCAATCAGCCCCAGCATTTT	CASIRNSNQPQHF
.	TRBV12-5	TRBJ2-1	.	TGTGCTAGTGGCACCCCGTCCCAGGGCTCCTACAATGAGCAGTTCTTC	CASGTPSQGSYNEQFF
.	TRBV7-2	TRBJ1-6	.	TGTGCCAGCAGCCTCTCCTATAATTCACCCCTCCACTTT	CASSLSYNSPLHF
.	TRBV4-1	TRBJ2-7	.	TGCGCCAGCAGTCGGATTATATTACAGGGCTACGAGCAGTACTTC	CASSRIILQGYEQYF
.	TRBV6-1	TRBJ2-7	.	TGTGCCAGCAGTGAAGCCCTCTTAAACGAGCAGTACTTC	CASSEALLNEQYF
.	TRBV10-3	TRBJ2-3	.	TGTGCCATCAGTACCCAGACTGCAGATACGCAGTATTTT	CAISTQTADTQYF
.	TRBV5-4	TRBJ2-7	TRBD2	TGTGCCAGCAGCTTCGGAGCGGGAGTAACCTACGAGCAGTACTTC	CASSFGAGVTYEQYF
.	TRBV2	TRBJ2-1	.	TGTGCCAGCAGTGAAGAAAGTTACAATGAGCAGTTCTTC	CASSEESYNEQFF
.	TRBV25-1	TRBJ2-7	.	TGTGCCAGCAGTGAATACGGGGGCGCATCGAGGGACGAGCAGTACTTC	CASSEYGGASRDEQYF
.	TRBV2	TRBJ1-5	TRBD1	TGTGCCAGCAGAGGGACAGGGGGCGAGGGTCAGCCCCAGCATTTT	CASRGTGGEGQPQHF
.	TRBV18	TRBJ2-7	TRBD1	TGTGCCAGCTCACCGGGACAGACCTACGAGCAGTACTTC	CASSPGQTYEQYF
.	TRBV5-8	TRBJ1-1	TRBD1	TGTGCCAGCAGCCGAGGGGACAGGGGGAACACTGAAGCTTTCTTT	CASSRGDRGNTEAFF
.	TRBV15	TRBJ2-1	TRBD2	TGTGCCACCAGCAGAGGGACTAGCGGGCCTAACAATGAGCAGTTCTTC	CATSRGTSGPNNEQFF
.	TRBV5-4	TRBJ1-3	.	TGTGCCAGCAGCTTGGCCGGGCGGGGGACAATCTCTGGAAACACCATATATTTT	CASSLAGRGTISGNTIYF
.	TRBV11-2	TRBJ2-2	TRBD1	TGTGCCAGCAGCGCCTGGGACAGGGGGATCGGGGAGCTGTTTTTT	CASSAWDRGIGELFF
.	TRBV10-3	TRBJ2-1	.	TGTGCCATCACTTCGCCCAATGAGCAGTTCTTC	CAITSPNEQFF
.	TRBV6-1	TRBJ1-2	.	TGTGCCAGCAGTGGAGCAGGGGCTGGCTACACCTTC	CASSGAGAGYTF
.	TRBV7-8	TRBJ2-2	.	TGTGCCAGCAGTATCAAGATGAACACCGGGGAGCTGTTTTTT	CASSIKMNTGELFF
.	TRBV7-9	TRBJ2-5	TRBD2	TGTGCCAGCAGCCAATTGCCCTTGAGTAGCGGGGAAGAGACCCAGTACTTC	CASSQLPLSSGEETQYF
.	TRBV5-1	TRBJ2-3	TRBD2	TGCGCCAGCAGCTCAGCGGGGAGCACAGATACGCAGTATTTT	CASSSAGSTDTQYF
many	TRBV27	TRBJ1-6	TRBD1	TGTGCCAGCAGTTTGACCCCCCCGGGACAGGGGTATTCACCCCTCCACTTT	CASSLTPPGQGYSPLHF
.	TRBV5-4	TRBJ2-4	TRBD1	TGTGCCAGCAGCTCGTATCAAATACAGGGGAACAGAAACATTCAGTACTTC	CASSSYQIQGNRNIQYF
.	TRBV7-2	TRBJ2-3	.	TGTGCCAGCAGCTTAAGGCTAGCGCTACGCACAGATACGCAGTATTTT	CASSLRLALRTDTQYF
.	TRBV11-2	TRBJ1-1	TRBD1	TGTGCCAGCAGCCCCGCCGGGACAGGGGGAAAGGTGGCTGAAGCTTTCTTT	CASSPAGTGGKVAEAFF
few	TRBV9	TRBJ2-2	.	TGTGCCAGCAGCCCCTTGCTGAACACCGGGGAGCTGTTTTTT	CASSPLLNTGELFF
.	TRBV4-1	TRBJ2-2	TRBD1	TGCGCCAGCAGCCAAGATTTCTCCGGGACAGGTTTTGGCGGGGAGCTGTTTTTT	CASSQDFSGTGFGGELFF
.	TRBV18	TRBJ2-5	TRBD1	TGTGCCAGCTCACTGGACAGGACTCAAGAGACCCAGTACTTC	CASSLDRTQETQYF
once	TRBV2	TRBJ2-1	.	TGTGCCACCCACCCGGGGAGCGGCTCAGGGCAGTTCTTC	CATHPGSGSGQFF
.	TRBV11-2	TRBJ1-3	.	TGTGCCAGCAGCTTAGGGATGTCTGGAAACACCATATATTTT	CASSLGMSGNTIYF
few	TRBV6-6	TRBJ2-6	TRBD1	TGTGCCGGACAGGGGGCGGCTGGGGCCAACGTCCTGACTTTC	CAGQGAAGANVLTF
.	TRBV9	TRBJ2-7	TRBD1	TGTGCCAGCAGCGCGGGACAGGGGGTCTACGAGCAGTACTTC	CASSAGQGVYEQYF
few	TRBV7-8	TRBJ2-5	.	TGTGCCAGCAGCTTTCAGACGAAACGGGAGACCCAGTACTTC	CASSFQTKRETQYF
.	TRBV18	TRBJ1-1	TRBD1	TGTGCCAGCTCAATATCACAGGGGAGCACTGAAGCTTTCTTT	CASSISQGSTEAFF
.	TRBV5-1	TRBJ2-7	.	TGCGCCAGTCAAGGGGTTGGCGAGCAGTACTTC	CASQGVGEQYF
.	TRBV10-3	TRBJ2-1	.	TGTGCCATCAGGGACAGTTACGATGAGCAGTTCTTC	CAIRDSYDEQFF
.	TRBV5-1	TRBJ1-2	.	TGCGCCAGCAGCTTGGTGGCGGATAACTATGGCTACACCTTC	CASSLVADNYGYTF
few	TRBV2	TRBJ1-6	.	TGTGCCAGCAGTGCGGCGAGCTCCTATAATTCACCCCTCCACTTT	CASSAASSYNSPLHF
.	TRBV11-2	TRBJ1-1	TRBD1	TGTGCCAGCAGCTTAGGGGACAGGGTTGGGCGAGCTTTCTTT	CASSLGDRVGRAFF
.	TRBV4-1	TRBJ1-4	.	TGCGCCAGCAGCCCGATCATTTCGGAAAAACTGTTTTTT	CASSPIISEKLFF
.	TRBV29-1	TRBJ2-3	.	TGCAGCGTTGACTCAGGACTATCTTTTGGAAATACGCAGTATTTT	CSVDSGLSFGNTQYF
.	TRBV5-4	TRBJ2-1	.	TGTGCCAGCAGCCCGGGGAATGAGCAGTTCTTC	CASSPGNEQFF